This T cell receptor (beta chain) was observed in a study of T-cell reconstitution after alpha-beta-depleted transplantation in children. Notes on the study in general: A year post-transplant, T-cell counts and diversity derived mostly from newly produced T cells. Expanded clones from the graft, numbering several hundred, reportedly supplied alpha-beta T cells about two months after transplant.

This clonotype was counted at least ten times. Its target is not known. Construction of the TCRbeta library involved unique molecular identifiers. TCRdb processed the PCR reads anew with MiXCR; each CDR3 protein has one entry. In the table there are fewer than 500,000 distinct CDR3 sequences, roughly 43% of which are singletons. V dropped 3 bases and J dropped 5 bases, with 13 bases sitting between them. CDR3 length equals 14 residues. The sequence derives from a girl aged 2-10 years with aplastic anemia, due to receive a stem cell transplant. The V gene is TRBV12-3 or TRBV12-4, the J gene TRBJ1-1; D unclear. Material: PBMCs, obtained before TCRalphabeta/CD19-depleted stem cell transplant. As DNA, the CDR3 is TGTGCCAGCAGTTTCGGTACAGTGGGGACTGAAGCTTTCTTT. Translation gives CASSFGTVGTEAFF.